A single sample is the source of the 28 T cell receptor beta chains below, sequenced in a study of CD4+ T cells in melanoma. Some clones are missing from TCRdb's copy, which holds only in-frame ones; the method was immunoSEQ multiplex PCR. The sample has about 9,600 clones; over 70% are singletons. The sequenced sample consisted of cells from a culture (not recorded whether cultured in vitro). All receptors derive from a human donor with melanoma.

The chain combines TRBV19 with TRBJ2-6; the D gene could be TRBD1 or TRBD2 (5 bases each). CDR3 length: 16 amino acids. V shed 7 bases and J shed 4 bases, with 17 bases lying between them. Germline values: CDR1 LNHDA, CDR2 SQIVND (reference sequence). The CDR3 DNA follows: TGTGCCAGTAATCGCCGCCCAGGGACGGGGGCCAACGTCCTGACTTTC. It yields the protein CASNRRPGTGANVLTF.

This clone was counted a few times. The chain links TRBV6-5 to TRBJ1-5, with D tentatively TRBD1 (6 bases). The CDR3 runs 14 residues. Germline loops: CDR1 MNHEY, CDR2 SVGAGI. V lost 7 bases and J lost 1, with 11 bases in between. CDR3 sequence (DNA): TGTGCCAGCAATCCGGACAGAAGCAATCAGCCCCAGCATTTT. As protein: CASNPDRSNQPQHF.

V and J are TRBV1 and TRBJ2-1; the D call TRBD2 from the table was never checked on the DNA. TRBV1 is described as a pseudogene. This CDR3 contains 21 residues. CDR3 DNA sequence: TGCACCAGCAGCCAACCGGGCCGGCTACTAGCGGGGGGGCGCTCCTACAATGAGCAGTTCTTC. Its translation is CTSSQPGRLLAGGRSYNEQFF.

V usage is TRBV30 and J usage is TRBJ2-7; no clear D. V was shortened by 2 bases and J by 3 bases, with 14 bases between the two germline ends. Germline values: CDR1 GTSNPN, CDR2 SVGIG (reference sequence). CDR3 length: 14 amino acids. DNA of the CDR3: TGTGCCTGGAGTCCACGGACCTTTCACTACGAGCAGTACTTC. The encoded protein is CAWSPRTFHYEQYF.

This clone occurred a few times. The V call is TRBV4-1, the J call TRBJ2-3, with D possibly being TRBD2 (5 bases). V gave up 1 base and J gave up 2 bases, with 10 bases separating them. This CDR3 has 15 amino acids. Germline lookup yields CDR1 MGHRA and CDR2 YSYEKL. CDR3 DNA sequence: TGCGCCAGCAGCCAAGGATACGGGGACACAGATACGCAGTATTTT. Amino acids: CASSQGYGDTDTQYF.

The V call is TRBV18, the J call TRBJ1-2; TRBD1 matches 7 bases. This CDR3 is built from 13 residues. The ends lost 4 bases at V and 4 bases at J; junction bases unmatched: 3. Germline-derived CDR1 and CDR2 are KGHSH and LQKENI. In DNA, the CDR3 is TGTGCCAGCTCACAGGGACAGCTCTATGGCTACACCTTC. It yields the protein CASSQGQLYGYTF. The full variable domain, rest sourced from reference TRBV18 and TRBJ1-2, is NAGVMQNPRHLVRRRGQEARLRCSPMKGHSHVYWYRQLPEEGLKFMVYLQKENIIDESGMPKERFSAEFPKEGPSILRIQQVVRGDSAAYFCASSQGQLYGYTFGSGTRLTVV.

The V gene is TRBV18, the J gene TRBJ2-3; unclear D gene. CDR1 KGHSH and CDR2 LQKENI come from the germline V gene. Trimming stripped 8 bases from V and 6 bases from J, with 18 bases between. This CDR3 region has 14 residues. The CDR3 coding sequence is TGTGCCAGCCTTAGTACGCTGGGCTGGGATACGCAGTATTTT. Amino acids: CASLSTLGWDTQYF.

This rearrangement joins TRBV18 to TRBJ2-1; 8 bases line up with TRBD2. Germline V gives CDR1 KGHSH, CDR2 LQKENI. This CDR3 comprises 15 residues. After removal of 3 bases from V and 1 base from J, the junction contained 2 bases not matched to a gene. This chain's CDR3 is CASSPGLDSYNEQFF. For the CDR3, the DNA is TGTGCCAGCTCACCGGGACTAGATTCCTACAATGAGCAGTTCTTC.

The CDR3 DNA reads as TGTGCCAGCAGCGCAACAGGGAGTCGGTCCGAGCAGTACTTC. As protein: CASSATGSRSEQYF. The chain links TRBV7-8 to TRBJ2-7; TRBD1 is a possible D gene (6 bases). V lost 5 bases to trimming and J lost 6 bases, with 17 bases between them. This CDR3 has 14 residues. CDR1 SGHVS and CDR2 FQNEAQ come from the germline V gene.

This chain links TRBV3-1 (or the pseudogene TRBV3-2) with TRBJ1-1; D is uncertain. Germline loops: CDR1 LGHDT, CDR2 YNNKEL (reference sequence). This CDR3 has 13 residues. Trimming cost V 1 base and J 3 bases, with 6 bases left between them. The CDR3 DNA is TGTGCCAGCAGCCAAGTCAGCTACACTGAAGCTTTCTTT. Its translation: CASSQVSYTEAFF.

There are a few counts of this clone. This sequence joins TRBV6-6 and TRBJ2-3, with D possibly matching TRBD1 (5 bases). The CDR3 consists of 12 residues. CDR1 and CDR2 from the germline V gene are MNHNY and SVGAGI (reference sequence). Trimming took 5 bases from V and 5 from J, leaving 8 bases between them. CDR3 amino acids: CASSPDRDTQYF. As DNA, the CDR3 is TGTGCCAGCAGTCCCGACAGAGATACGCAGTATTTT.

The V gene is TRBV9, the J gene TRBJ2-7, with TRBD2 matching 8 bases. Germline V lookup: CDR1 SGDLS, CDR2 YYNGEE. J was trimmed by 7 bases and V by 0 bases; bases with no gene match: 6. CDR3 length: 14 amino acids. CDR3 bases: TGTGCCAGCAGCGTAGCTTCCCGGGGGGGTGAGCAGTACTTC. This translates into CASSVASRGGEQYF.

This clone is a singleton in its sample. The chain joins TRBV6-5 to TRBJ1-2; no definite D call. Between the trimmed V and J ends, which lost 2 bases and 4 bases, there was a span of 11 bases. Germline lookup yields CDR1 MNHEY and CDR2 SVGAGI. CDR3 length: 14 residues. Written as DNA, the CDR3 is TGTGCCAGCAGTTACGCGGAGGAGGGCTATGGCTACACCTTC. Translating it yields CASSYAEEGYGYTF.

The V and J genes are TRBV19 and TRBJ1-2; D uncertain. Trimming shortened V by 2 bases and J by 2 bases, and 12 bases separated the two germline ends. The germline CDR1 and CDR2 sequences are LNHDA and SQIVND (reference sequence). This CDR3 comprises 15 residues. The CDR3, as DNA: TGTGCCAGTAGTATAACGGCGGCTGCGAACTATGGCTACACCTTC. Its translation: CASSITAAANYGYTF.

The rearrangement links TRBV11-2 to TRBJ2-7; 11 bases align to TRBD2. CDR1 and CDR2 from the germline V gene are SGHAT and FQNNGV. The V gene end was trimmed by 6 bases and the J gene end by 2 bases; junction bases not matched to a gene: 6. The CDR3 extends over 15 amino acids. CDR3 DNA: TGTGCCAGCAGATCCACTAGCGGGGGCCCCTACGAGCAGTACTTC. Protein product: CASRSTSGGPYEQYF.

The chain couples TRBV14 to TRBJ2-2; a weak D match, TRBD1 (5 bases). The CDR3 has 13 residues. In germline, CDR1 is SGHDN, CDR2 FVKESK. Between the trimmed V and J ends, which lost 4 bases and 7 bases, there was a span of 10 bases. The CDR3 sequence is CASSPRVVGELFF. Here the CDR3 DNA reads TGTGCCAGCAGCCCCAGGGTCGTCGGGGAGCTGTTTTTT.

This chain joins TRBV18 and TRBJ1-2; 9 bases agree with TRBD1. Unmatched junction bases numbered 20, after V lost 4 bases and J lost 8 bases. The CDR3 is 18 residues long. Germline values: CDR1 KGHSH, CDR2 LQKENI. CDR3 in amino acids: CASSLARTGGSNYGGYTF. CDR3 in DNA: TGTGCCAGCTCACTCGCGAGAACAGGGGGCTCTAACTATGGCGGCTACACCTTC.

The rearrangement links TRBV7-8 to TRBJ2-7; 9 bases line up with TRBD1. Germline CDR1 is SGHVS and CDR2 is FQNEAQ. This CDR3 is 13 amino acids long. After removal of 6 bases from V and 4 bases from J, the junction contained 4 bases not matched to a gene. CDR3 in amino acids: CASRQTGGYEQYF. DNA for the CDR3: TGTGCCAGCAGACAGACAGGGGGATACGAGCAGTACTTC.

The chain joins TRBV2 to TRBJ2-5; D perhaps matches TRBD2 (5 bases). Trimming stripped 8 bases from V and 4 bases from J, with 17 bases between. This CDR3 contains 14 residues. Germline V gene sequence: CDR1 SNHLY, CDR2 FYNNEI. CDR3 sequence: CASRSPGGLETQYF. The CDR3 DNA reads TGTGCCAGCCGTTCCCCAGGAGGCCTAGAGACCCAGTACTTC.

The gene calls are TRBV21-1 and TRBJ2-7. TRBV21-1 is flagged as a pseudogene. CDR3 length: 19 amino acids. The CDR3 region is CASSSGPPGTDHDSYEQYF. DNA of the CDR3: TGTGCCAGCTCGTCCGGACCCCCCGGGACGGATCATGATTCCTACGAGCAGTACTTC.

This clone has just one count. CDR3 residues: CASSRGLIPSSYNEQFF. For the CDR3, the DNA is TGTGCCAGCAGCCGCGGACTAATTCCGAGCTCCTACAATGAGCAGTTCTTC. The chain employs TRBV3-1 (or the pseudogene TRBV3-2) and TRBJ2-1, with D perhaps matching TRBD2 (6 bases). Germline V gives CDR1 LGHDT, CDR2 YNNKEL (reference sequence). Deletions cut 4 bases from V and 0 bases from J, with 16 bases between. The CDR3 is made up of 17 amino acids.

The chain joins TRBV3-1 (or the pseudogene TRBV3-2) to TRBJ1-2; 7 bases fit TRBD1. CDR3 length: 13 amino acids. V trimming: 6 bases; J trimming: 2 bases; junction bases outside the gene matches: 3. Germline CDR1 and CDR2: LGHDT and YNNKEL (reference sequence). CDR3: CASRPQGNYGYTF. For the CDR3, the DNA is TGTGCCAGCAGGCCACAGGGGAACTATGGCTACACCTTC.

V and J are TRBV3-1 (or the pseudogene TRBV3-2) and TRBJ2-5; 8 bases match TRBD2. CDR1 and CDR2 from the germline V gene are LGHDT and YNNKEL (reference sequence). V was pared by 6 bases and J by 2 bases, with 8 bases of the junction left unmatched. CDR3 length: 15 amino acids. The CDR3: CASSPFSGEQETQYF. In DNA form, the CDR3 reads TGTGCCAGCAGTCCATTTAGCGGGGAACAAGAGACCCAGTACTTC.

The rearrangement joins TRBV12-3 or TRBV12-4 to TRBJ1-2; TRBD1 is a possible D gene (5 bases). This CDR3 has 13 amino acids. V was trimmed by 7 bases and J by 4 bases, leaving 13 bases between them. CDR3 nucleotide sequence: TGTGCCAGCAAGTCCCGGGACCTCTATGGCTACACCTTC. Translating it yields CASKSRDLYGYTF.

V and J are TRBV5-1 and TRBJ1-1, with a tentative D call TRBD1 (6 bases). CDR3 size: 14 residues. V shed 3 bases and J shed 5 bases, with 14 bases lying between them. Germline V gene lookup returns CDR1 SGHRS and CDR2 YFSETQ. The CDR3 is CASSSDRIGTEAFF. Written as DNA, the CDR3 is TGCGCCAGCAGCTCCGACAGGATCGGGACTGAAGCTTTCTTT.

The chain couples TRBV6-2 or TRBV6-3 to TRBJ1-2, with a weak D call TRBD1 (5 bases). V lost 4 bases to trimming and J lost 8 bases, with 20 bases between them. The CDR3 loop spans 15 amino acids. Germline V gene sequence: CDR1 MNHEY, CDR2 SVGEGT. CDR3 sequence: CASSFGTGLPEGYTF. DNA for the CDR3: TGTGCCAGCAGTTTCGGGACTGGACTGCCGGAGGGCTACACCTTC.

This clone was observed a few times. The rearrangement uses TRBV29-1 and TRBJ2-2; D may be TRBD2 (7 bases). V lost 6 bases and J 3 bases, leaving 14 bases between the germline ends. CDR1 SQVTM and CDR2 ANQGSEA come from the germline V gene. The CDR3 runs 14 residues. DNA for the CDR3: TGCAGCGTACGCGGGGGCGCCTACACCGGGGAGCTGTTTTTT. Amino acid sequence: CSVRGGAYTGELFF.

This clone was picked up one time. The V call is TRBV19, the J call TRBJ2-7; a possible D gene is TRBD1 (5 bases). The CDR3 totals 14 residues. The V end lost 4 bases, the J end lost 6 bases, and 16 bases lay between the germline ends. The germline V gene has CDR1 LNHDA and CDR2 SQIVND (reference sequence). The CDR3 spells CASSRTQGRGEQYF. In nucleotides, the CDR3 is TGTGCCAGTAGTAGAACTCAGGGTCGCGGCGAGCAGTACTTC.